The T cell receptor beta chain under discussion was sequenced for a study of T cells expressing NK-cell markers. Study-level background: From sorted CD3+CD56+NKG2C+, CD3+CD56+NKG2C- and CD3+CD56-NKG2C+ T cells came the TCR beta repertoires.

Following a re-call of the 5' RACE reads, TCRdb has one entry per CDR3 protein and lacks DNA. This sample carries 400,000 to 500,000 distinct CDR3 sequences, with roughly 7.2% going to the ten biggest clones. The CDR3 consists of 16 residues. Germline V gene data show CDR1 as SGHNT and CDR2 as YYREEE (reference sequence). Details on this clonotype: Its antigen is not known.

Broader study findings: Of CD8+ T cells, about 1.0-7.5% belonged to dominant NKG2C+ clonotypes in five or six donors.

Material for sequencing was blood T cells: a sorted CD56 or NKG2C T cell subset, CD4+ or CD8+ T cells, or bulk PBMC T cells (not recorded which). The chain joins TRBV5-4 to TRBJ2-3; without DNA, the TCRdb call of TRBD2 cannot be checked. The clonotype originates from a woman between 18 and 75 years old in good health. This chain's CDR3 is CASSSGGSGGADTQYF.